This T cell receptor beta chain was sequenced during a study of human CD8 memory T cell subsets. By UMI-labeled 5' RACE, the TCR beta libraries were made. TCRdb re-called the 5' RACE reads and gives one entry per CDR3 protein, without DNA. Recorded for this sample: under 9,500 distinct CDR3 sequences. Looked up from germline, CDR1 is MNHNY and CDR2 is SVGAGI (reference sequence). This CDR3 region has 14 residues. This clonotype was obtained from a human donor in good health. The V call is TRBV6-6, the J call TRBJ2-2; the TCRdb call, TRBD1, lacks DNA for checking. Sequences were obtained from CD8+ T cells from PBMCs. The CDR3: CASSIGQGAGELFF.